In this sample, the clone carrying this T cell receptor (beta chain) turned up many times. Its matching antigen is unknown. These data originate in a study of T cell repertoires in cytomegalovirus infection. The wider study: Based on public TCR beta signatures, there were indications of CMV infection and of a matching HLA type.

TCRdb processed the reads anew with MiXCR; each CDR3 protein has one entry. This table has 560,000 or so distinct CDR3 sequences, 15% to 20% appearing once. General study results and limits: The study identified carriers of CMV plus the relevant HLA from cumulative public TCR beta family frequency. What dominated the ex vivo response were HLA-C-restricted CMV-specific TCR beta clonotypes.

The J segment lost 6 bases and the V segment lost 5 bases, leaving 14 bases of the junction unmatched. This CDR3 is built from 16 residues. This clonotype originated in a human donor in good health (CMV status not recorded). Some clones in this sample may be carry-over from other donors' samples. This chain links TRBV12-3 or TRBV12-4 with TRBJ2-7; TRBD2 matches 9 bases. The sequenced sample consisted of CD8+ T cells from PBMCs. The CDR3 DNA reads TGTGCCAGCAGTCCAGTTGGGAGGGCGGGAGGGCCCGAGCAGTACTTC. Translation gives CASSPVGRAGGPEQYF.